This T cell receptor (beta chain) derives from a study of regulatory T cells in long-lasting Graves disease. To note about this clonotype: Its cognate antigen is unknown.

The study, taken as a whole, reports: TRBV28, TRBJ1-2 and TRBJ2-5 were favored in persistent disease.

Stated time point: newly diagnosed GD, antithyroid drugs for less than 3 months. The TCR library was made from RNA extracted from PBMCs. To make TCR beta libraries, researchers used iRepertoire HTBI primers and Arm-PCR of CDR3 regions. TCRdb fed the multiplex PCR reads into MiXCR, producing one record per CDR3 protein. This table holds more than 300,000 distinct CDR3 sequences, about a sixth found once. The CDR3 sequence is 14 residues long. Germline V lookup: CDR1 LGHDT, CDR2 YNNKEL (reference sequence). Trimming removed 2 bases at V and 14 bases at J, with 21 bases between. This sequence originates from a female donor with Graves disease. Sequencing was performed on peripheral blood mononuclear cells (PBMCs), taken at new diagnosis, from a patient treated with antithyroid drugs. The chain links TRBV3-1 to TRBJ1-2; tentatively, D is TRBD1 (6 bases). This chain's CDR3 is CASSQQKKGTPYTF. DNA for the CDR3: TGTGCCAGCAGCCAACAGAAAAAAGGGACACCTTATACCTTC. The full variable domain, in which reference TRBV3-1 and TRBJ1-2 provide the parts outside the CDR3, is DTAVSQTPKYLVTQMGNDKSIKCEQNLGHDTMYWYKQDSKKFLKIMFSYNNKELIINETVPNRFSPKSPDKAHLNLHINSLELGDSAVYFCASSQQKKGTPYTFGSGTRLTVV.